This entry features one TCR beta chain sequence. Antigen unknown. PCR involved 60 Vbeta and 13 Jbeta primers. Profiled with immunoSEQ multiplex PCR; TCRdb holds only in-frame clones, not every one. The sample includes 80,000 to 100,000 clones. This sample stems from a study of cytomegalovirus exposure and HLA in healthy donors. CDR1 and CDR2 from the germline V gene are MNHEY and SVGAGI. The CDR3 spans 15 residues. The ends were cut back, 9 bases at V and 0 bases at J, with 12 bases in the middle. Points from the study as a whole: By HLA locus, TCR association rates varied in a later analysis, with DRB1 showing the most and HLA-C the fewest. Reports indicate that TCR beta sequences accurately predicted the HLA-A and HLA-B alleles of most subjects.

The chain couples TRBV6-5 to TRBJ2-6, with D unclear. Material for sequencing was PBMCs. This TCR derives from a woman aged 30 to 39 in good health and CMV-seronegative. The DNA of the CDR3 is TGTGCCAGTCAAAAAAGGAGCTCTGGGGCCAACGTCCTGACTTTC. Translated, it gives CASQKRSSGANVLTF.